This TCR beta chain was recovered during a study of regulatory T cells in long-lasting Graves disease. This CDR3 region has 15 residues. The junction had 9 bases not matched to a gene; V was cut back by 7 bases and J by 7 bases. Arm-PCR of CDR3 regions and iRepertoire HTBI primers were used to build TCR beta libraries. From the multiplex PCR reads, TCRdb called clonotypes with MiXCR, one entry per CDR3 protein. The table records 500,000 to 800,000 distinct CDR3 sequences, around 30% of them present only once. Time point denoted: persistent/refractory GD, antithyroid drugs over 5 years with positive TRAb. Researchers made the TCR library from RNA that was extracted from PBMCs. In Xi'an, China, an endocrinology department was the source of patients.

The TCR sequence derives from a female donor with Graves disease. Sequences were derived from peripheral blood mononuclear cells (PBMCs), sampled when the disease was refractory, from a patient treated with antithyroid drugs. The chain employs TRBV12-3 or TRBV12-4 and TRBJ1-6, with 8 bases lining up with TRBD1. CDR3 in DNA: TGTGCCAGCAATACGATCGGGACAGGAAATTCACCCCTCCACTTT. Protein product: CASNTIGTGNSPLHF.